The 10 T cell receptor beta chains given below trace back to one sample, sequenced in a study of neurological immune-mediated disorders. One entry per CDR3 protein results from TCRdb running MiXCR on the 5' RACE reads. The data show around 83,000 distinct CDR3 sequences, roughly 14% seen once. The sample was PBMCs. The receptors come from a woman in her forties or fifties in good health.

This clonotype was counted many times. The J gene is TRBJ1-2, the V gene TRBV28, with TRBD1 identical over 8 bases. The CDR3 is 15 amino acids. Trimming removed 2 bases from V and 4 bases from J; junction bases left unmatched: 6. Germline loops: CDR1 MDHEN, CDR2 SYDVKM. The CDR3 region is CASSLRAGGVYGYTF. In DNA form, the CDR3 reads TGTGCCAGCAGTTTAAGGGCAGGGGGCGTCTATGGCTACACCTTC.

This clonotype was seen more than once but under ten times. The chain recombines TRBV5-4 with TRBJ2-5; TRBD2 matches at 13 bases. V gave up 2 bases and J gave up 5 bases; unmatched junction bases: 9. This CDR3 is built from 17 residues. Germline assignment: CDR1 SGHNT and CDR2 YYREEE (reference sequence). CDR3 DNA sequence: TGTGCCAGCAGCTTCGGGACTAGCGGGGAGGCCCAGGAGACCCAGTACTTC. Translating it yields CASSFGTSGEAQETQYF.

The chain's CDR3 is CASSPAEASTDTQYF. The CDR3 DNA reads as TGTGCCAGCAGCCCAGCGGAGGCTAGCACAGATACGCAGTATTTT. The gene calls are TRBV11-3 and TRBJ2-3; weak D call: TRBD2 (5 bases). V was clipped by 5 bases and J by 0 bases, with 12 bases between them. CDR1 and CDR2 (germline): SGHNT, YENEEA. The CDR3 consists of 15 residues.

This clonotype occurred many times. CDR3: CASSSGTDTQYF. In DNA form, the CDR3 reads TGCGCCAGCAGCTCTGGCACAGATACGCAGTATTTT. V gene TRBV5-1 combines with J gene TRBJ2-3, with D unclear. In germline, CDR1 is SGHRS, CDR2 YFSETQ. This CDR3 contains 12 residues. V lost 3 bases and J lost 1, with 3 bases in between. Variable domain in full (rest from reference TRBV5-1 and TRBJ2-3): KAGVTQTPRYLIKTRGQQVTLSCSPISGHRSVSWYQQTPGQGLQFLFEYFSETQRNKGNFPGRFSGRQFSNSRSEMNVSTLELGDSALYLCASSSGTDTQYFGPGTRLTVL.

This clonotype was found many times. The DNA for the CDR3 is TGCGCCAGCAGCTTGGAACAGGGGAATCAGCCCCAGCATTTT. Its translation: CASSLEQGNQPQHF. The V gene is TRBV5-1, the J gene TRBJ1-5; the match to TRBD1 covers 7 bases. CDR3 size: 14 residues. Germline V gene sequence: CDR1 SGHRS, CDR2 YFSETQ. The junction had 1 base not matched to a gene; V was cut back by 0 bases and J by 4 bases.

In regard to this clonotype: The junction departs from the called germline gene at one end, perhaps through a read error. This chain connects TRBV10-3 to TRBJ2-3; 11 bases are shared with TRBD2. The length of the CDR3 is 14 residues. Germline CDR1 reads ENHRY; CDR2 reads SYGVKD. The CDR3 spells CTISVTSGTYTQYF. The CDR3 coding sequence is TGTACCATCAGTGTGACTAGCGGGACATATACGCAGTATTTT.

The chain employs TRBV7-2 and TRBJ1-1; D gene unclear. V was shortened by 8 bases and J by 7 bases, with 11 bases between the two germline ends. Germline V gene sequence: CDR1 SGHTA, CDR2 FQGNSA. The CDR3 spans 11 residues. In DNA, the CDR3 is TGTGCCAGCCAGGTCGAGGATGAAGCTTTCTTT. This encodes CASQVEDEAFF.

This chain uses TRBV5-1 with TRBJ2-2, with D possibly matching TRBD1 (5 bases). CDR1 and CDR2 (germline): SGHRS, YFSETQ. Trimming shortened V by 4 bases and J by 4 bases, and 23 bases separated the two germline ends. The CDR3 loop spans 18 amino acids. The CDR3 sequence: CASSRDSPRIRVTGELFF. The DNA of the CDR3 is TGCGCCAGCAGCCGCGACAGCCCCAGAATACGAGTCACCGGGGAGCTGTTTTTT.

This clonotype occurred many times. CDR3 DNA sequence: TGCGCCAGCAGCTTACAGGGGTCATATAATGAAAAACTGTTTTTT. Protein sequence: CASSLQGSYNEKLFF. The J gene is TRBJ1-4, the V gene TRBV4-1, with 7 bases fitting TRBD1. The CDR3 totals 15 residues. The J segment lost 4 bases and the V segment lost 5 bases, leaving 7 bases of the junction unmatched. Looked up from germline, CDR1 is MGHRA and CDR2 is YSYEKL.

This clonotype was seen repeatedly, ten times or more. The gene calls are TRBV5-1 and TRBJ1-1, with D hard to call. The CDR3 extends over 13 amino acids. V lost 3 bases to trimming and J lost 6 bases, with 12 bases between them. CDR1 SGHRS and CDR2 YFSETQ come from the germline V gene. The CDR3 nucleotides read TGCGCCAGCAGCTCGGCCCCGCGGGCTGAAGCTTTCTTT. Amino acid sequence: CASSSAPRAEAFF.